This entry describes one T cell receptor beta chain. The data stem from a study of OX40 agonist ivuxolimab in advanced cancers. As for the study in general: There were three patients with partial responses, one having hepatocellular carcinoma and two cutaneous melanoma.

This CDR3 comprises 13 residues. CDR1 is SNHLY, CDR2 FYNNEI, per germline. V shed 3 bases and J shed 8 bases, with 11 bases lying between them. Sequencing used immunoSEQ multiplex PCR; TCRdb keeps in-frame clones, though not all of them. The repertoire includes around 68,000 clones, around 90% of them detected once, and roughly 2.5% sits in the top ten. The receptor comes from an adult with an advanced solid tumor such as melanoma, head and neck, liver or kidney cancer. Here the sequenced sample was CD4+ or CD8+ T cells sorted from blood, taken in a trial of the OX40 agonist ivuxolimab. This chain links TRBV2 with TRBJ2-1; tentative D call: TRBD2 (6 bases). CDR3 sequence reads: CASSDWGGDEQFF. In DNA, the CDR3 is TGTGCCAGCAGTGATTGGGGCGGGGATGAGCAGTTCTTC.